The clone carrying this TCR beta chain showed up just a few times. This CDR3 spans 16 amino acids. Trimming left V 2 bases short and J 0 bases short, with 13 bases between. Each CDR3 protein is one row after TCRdb ran MiXCR on the RT-PCR reads. This table holds about 540,000 distinct CDR3 sequences, approximately 24% found once. The sample is drawn from a study of response to subunit inactivated influenza vaccine. These data were also reused for a study on T cells expressing NK-cell markers. As that report states: Production of TCR beta cDNA relied on 5'RACE template switching with UMIs. In several experiments, sorting was confined to alpha-beta TCR T cells through use of an anti-gamma-delta TCR antibody. In several donors, dominant CD3+CD56+NKG2C+ clones formed about 1.0-8% of CD8+ cells. The study left the HCMV specificity of expanded NKG2C+ T cell clones unresolved.

The sequencing used CD4+ T cells sorted from PBMCs, collected about 11 days after vaccination. The receptor's source is a man aged 50 to 60 who received an inactivated influenza vaccine. The chain carries TRBV12-3 or TRBV12-4 and TRBJ1-1; perhaps TRBD1 as D (5 bases). The CDR3 sequence is CASSLPGRDMNTEAFF. The DNA of the CDR3 is TGTGCCAGCAGTTTACCAGGGAGGGATATGAACACTGAAGCTTTCTTT.